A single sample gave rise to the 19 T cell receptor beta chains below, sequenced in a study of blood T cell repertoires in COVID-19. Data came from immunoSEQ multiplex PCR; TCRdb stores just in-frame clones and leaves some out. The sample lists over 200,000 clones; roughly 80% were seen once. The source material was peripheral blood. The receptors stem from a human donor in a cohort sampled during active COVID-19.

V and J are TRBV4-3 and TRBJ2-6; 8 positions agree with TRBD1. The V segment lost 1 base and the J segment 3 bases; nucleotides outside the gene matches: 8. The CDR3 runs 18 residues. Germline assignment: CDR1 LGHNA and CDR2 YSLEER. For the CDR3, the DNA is TGCGCCAGCAGCCAAGTTTCAACAGGGGGAAGTGGGGCCAACGTCCTGACTTTC. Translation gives CASSQVSTGGSGANVLTF.

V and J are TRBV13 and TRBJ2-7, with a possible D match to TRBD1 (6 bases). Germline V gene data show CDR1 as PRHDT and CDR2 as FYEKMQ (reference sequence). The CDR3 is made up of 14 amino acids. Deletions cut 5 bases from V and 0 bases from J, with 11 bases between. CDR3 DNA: TGTGCCAGCAGCCGGGGACACCTCTCCTACGAGCAGTACTTC. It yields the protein CASSRGHLSYEQYF.

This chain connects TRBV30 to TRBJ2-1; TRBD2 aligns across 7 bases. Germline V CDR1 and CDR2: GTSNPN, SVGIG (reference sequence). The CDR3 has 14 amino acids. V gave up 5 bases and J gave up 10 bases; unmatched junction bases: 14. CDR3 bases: TGTGCCTGGGGCTGGGGGGGAGAGAGAGGCGAGCAGTTCTTC. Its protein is CAWGWGGERGEQFF.

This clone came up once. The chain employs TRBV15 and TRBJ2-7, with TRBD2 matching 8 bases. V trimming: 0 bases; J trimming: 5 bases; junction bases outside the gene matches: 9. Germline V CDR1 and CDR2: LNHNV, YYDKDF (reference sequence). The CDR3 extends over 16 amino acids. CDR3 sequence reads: CATSRDRGGGPDEQYF. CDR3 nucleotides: TGTGCCACCAGCAGAGATCGGGGGGGAGGCCCTGACGAGCAGTACTTC.

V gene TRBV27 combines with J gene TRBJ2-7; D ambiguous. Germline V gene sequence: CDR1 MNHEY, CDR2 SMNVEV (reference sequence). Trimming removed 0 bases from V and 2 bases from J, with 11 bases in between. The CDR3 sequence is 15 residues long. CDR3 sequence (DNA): TGTGCCAGCAGTTTATCTGGGCCTTTTCCCTACGAGCAGTACTTC. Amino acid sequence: CASSLSGPFPYEQYF.

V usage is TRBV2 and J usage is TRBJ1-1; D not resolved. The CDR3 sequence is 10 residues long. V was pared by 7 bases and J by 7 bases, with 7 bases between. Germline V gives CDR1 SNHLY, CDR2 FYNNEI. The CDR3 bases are TGTGCCAGCATCCTCAGTGAAGCTTTCTTT. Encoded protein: CASILSEAFF.

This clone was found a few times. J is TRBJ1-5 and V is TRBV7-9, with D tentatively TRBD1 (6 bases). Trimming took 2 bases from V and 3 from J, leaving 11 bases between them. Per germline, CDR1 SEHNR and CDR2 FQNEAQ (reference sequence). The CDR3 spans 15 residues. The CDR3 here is CASSLTGTINQPQHF. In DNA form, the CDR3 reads TGTGCCAGCAGCTTAACCGGGACAATCAATCAGCCCCAGCATTTT.

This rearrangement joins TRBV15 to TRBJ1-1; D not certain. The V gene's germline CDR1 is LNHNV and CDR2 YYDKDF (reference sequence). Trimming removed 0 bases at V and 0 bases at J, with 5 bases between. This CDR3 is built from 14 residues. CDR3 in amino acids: CATSRDLLNTEAFF. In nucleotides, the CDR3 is TGTGCCACCAGCAGAGATCTCTTGAACACTGAAGCTTTCTTT.

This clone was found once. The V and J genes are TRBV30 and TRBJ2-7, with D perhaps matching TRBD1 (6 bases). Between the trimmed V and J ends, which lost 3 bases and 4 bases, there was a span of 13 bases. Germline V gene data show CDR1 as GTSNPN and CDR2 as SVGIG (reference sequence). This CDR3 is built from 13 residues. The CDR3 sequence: CAWRLTGSYEQYF. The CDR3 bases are TGTGCCTGGAGGCTAACAGGGTCGTACGAGCAGTACTTC.

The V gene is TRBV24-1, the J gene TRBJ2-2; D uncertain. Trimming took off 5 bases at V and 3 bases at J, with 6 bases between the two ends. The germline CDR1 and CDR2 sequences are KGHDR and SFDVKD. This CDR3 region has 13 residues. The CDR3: CATSARHTGELFF. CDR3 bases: TGTGCCACCAGTGCCAGGCACACCGGGGAGCTGTTTTTT.

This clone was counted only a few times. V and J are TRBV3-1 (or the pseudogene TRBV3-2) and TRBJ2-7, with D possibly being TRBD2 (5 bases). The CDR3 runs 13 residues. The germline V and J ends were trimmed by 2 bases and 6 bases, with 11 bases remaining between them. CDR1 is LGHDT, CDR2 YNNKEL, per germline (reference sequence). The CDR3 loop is CASSQLLVSEQYF. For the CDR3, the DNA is TGTGCCAGCAGCCAACTACTAGTGTCCGAGCAGTACTTC.

The CDR3 region has the DNA TGTGCCAGCACTACGACAGGGCGCAATCAGCCCCAGCATTTT. Amino acid sequence: CASTTTGRNQPQHF. The chain uses TRBV6-5 and TRBJ1-5, with TRBD1 matching 7 bases. Germline CDR1 and CDR2: MNHEY and SVGAGI. CDR3 size: 14 residues. Trimming took 7 bases from V and 2 from J; bases not matched to a gene: 5.

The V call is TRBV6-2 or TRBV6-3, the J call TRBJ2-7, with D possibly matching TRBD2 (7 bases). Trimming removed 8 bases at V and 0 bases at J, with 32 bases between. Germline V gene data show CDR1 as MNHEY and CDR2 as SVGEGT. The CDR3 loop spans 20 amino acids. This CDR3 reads CASGSSVRGHQRGLSYEQYF. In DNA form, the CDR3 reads TGTGCCAGCGGTTCCTCGGTCAGGGGTCATCAGCGGGGCCTCTCCTACGAGCAGTACTTC.

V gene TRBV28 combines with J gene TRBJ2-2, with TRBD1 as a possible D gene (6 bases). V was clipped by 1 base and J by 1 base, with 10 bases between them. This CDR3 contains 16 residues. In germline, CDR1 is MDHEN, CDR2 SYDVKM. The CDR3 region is CASSLSATGNTGELFF. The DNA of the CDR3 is TGTGCCAGCAGTTTATCTGCGACAGGGAACACCGGGGAGCTGTTTTTT. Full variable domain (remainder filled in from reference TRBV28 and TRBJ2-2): DVKVTQSSRYLVKRTGEKVFLECVQDMDHENMFWYRQDPGLGLRLIYFSYDVKMKEKGDIPEGYSVSREKKERFSLILESASTNQTSMYLCASSLSATGNTGELFFGEGSRLTVL.

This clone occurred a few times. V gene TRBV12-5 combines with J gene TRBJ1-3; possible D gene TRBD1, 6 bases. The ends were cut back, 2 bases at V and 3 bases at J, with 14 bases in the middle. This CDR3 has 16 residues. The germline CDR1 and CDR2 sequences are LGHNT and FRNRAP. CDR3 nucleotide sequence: TGTGCTAGTGGTTTGACCTCGGGGGGCCGTGGAAACACCATATATTTT. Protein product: CASGLTSGGRGNTIYF.

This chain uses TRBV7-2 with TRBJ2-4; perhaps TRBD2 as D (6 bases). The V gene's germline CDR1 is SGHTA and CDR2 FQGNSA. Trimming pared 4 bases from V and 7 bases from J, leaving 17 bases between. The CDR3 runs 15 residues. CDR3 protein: CASSSAGGAGNIQYF. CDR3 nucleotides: TGTGCCAGCAGCTCAGCGGGCGGGGCAGGGAACATTCAGTACTTC.

The CDR3 coding sequence is TGTGCCAGCAGCCAGACTGAGAACTATGGCTACACCTTC. As protein: CASSQTENYGYTF. The chain is built from TRBV5-6 and TRBJ1-2, with no clear D. The CDR3 is 13 amino acids. CDR1 and CDR2 (germline): SGHDT, YYEEEE. The V and J ends lost 4 bases and 2 bases respectively, with 9 bases between them.

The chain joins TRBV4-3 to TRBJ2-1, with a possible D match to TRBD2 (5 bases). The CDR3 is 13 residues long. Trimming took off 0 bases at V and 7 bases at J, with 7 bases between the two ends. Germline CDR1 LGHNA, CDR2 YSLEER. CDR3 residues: CASSQETGNEQFF. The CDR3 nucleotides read TGCGCCAGCAGCCAAGAAACGGGAAATGAGCAGTTCTTC.

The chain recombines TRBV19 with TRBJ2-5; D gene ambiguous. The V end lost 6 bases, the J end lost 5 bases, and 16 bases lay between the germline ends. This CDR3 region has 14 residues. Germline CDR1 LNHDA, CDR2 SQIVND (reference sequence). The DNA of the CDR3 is TGTGCCAGTAGGTTAGTAAGACTTCAGGAGACCCAGTACTTC. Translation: CASRLVRLQETQYF.